The 22 T cell receptor beta chains below were found in one sample sequenced in a study of low-dose radiotherapy and immunotherapy resistance in tumors. First-strand cDNA used TRAV- and TRBV-specific primers, covering alpha and beta chains. The TCRs were subjected to amplification over approximately 20 PCR cycles employing a constant-region primer in conjunction with a V-primer adapter. TCRdb reanalysed the reads using MiXCR and keeps one entry per CDR3 protein. The data hold 85,000 to 95,000 distinct CDR3 sequences, with under 10% observed a single time. Time point indicated: before trial treatment. The sample consisted of PBMCs, taken before treatment. All receptors derive from a male donor with prostate cancer.

This clonotype was counted at least ten times. This rearrangement joins TRBV28 to TRBJ2-3, with TRBD1 matching over 7 bases. The CDR3 is 14 amino acids. The germline V gene encodes CDR1 MDHEN and CDR2 SYDVKM. The V gene end was trimmed by 6 bases and the J gene end by 1 base; junction bases not matched to a gene: 4. The CDR3: CASRTGTGTDTQYF. CDR3 sequence (DNA): TGTGCCAGCAGAACCGGGACAGGCACAGATACGCAGTATTTT.

In this sample, this clonotype turned up many times. The chain recombines TRBV20-1 with TRBJ2-2, with D possibly being TRBD1 (5 bases). Germline V gives CDR1 DFQATT, CDR2 SNEGSKA (reference sequence). Between the trimmed V and J ends, which lost 3 bases and 4 bases, there was a span of 30 bases. The CDR3 is 20 amino acids. The CDR3 DNA reads as TGCAGTGCTAGCCCCTCTCCCGGCGGAACTTCACAGGCACGCACCGGGGAGCTGTTTTTT. Translated, it gives CSASPSPGGTSQARTGELFF.

This clonotype was seen many times. V is TRBV6-6 and J is TRBJ2-1; D gene unclear. Germline V lookup: CDR1 MNHNY, CDR2 SVGAGI (reference sequence). V lost 0 bases and J 2 bases, leaving 2 bases between the germline ends. The CDR3 is 13 amino acids. DNA of the CDR3: TGTGCCAGCAGTTACTCGACCTACAATGAGCAGTTCTTC. This sequence encodes CASSYSTYNEQFF.

This clonotype came up many times. The V call is TRBV20-1, the J call TRBJ1-2, with a weak D call TRBD1 (5 bases). The V gene's germline CDR1 is DFQATT and CDR2 SNEGSKA (reference sequence). Trimming shortened V by 6 bases and J by 8 bases, and 19 bases separated the two germline ends. The CDR3 loop spans 13 amino acids. The CDR3 loop reads CSARTRRVDGYTF. The CDR3 DNA sequence: TGCAGTGCAAGGACACGACGAGTAGACGGCTACACCTTC.

The chain links TRBV27 to TRBJ2-7, with TRBD1 identical over 10 bases. The CDR3 is made up of 16 amino acids. The germline V gene encodes CDR1 MNHEY and CDR2 SMNVEV (reference sequence). Trimming removed 2 bases from V and 0 bases from J; junction bases left unmatched: 4. The CDR3 DNA reads as TGTGCCAGCAGTTTACTGGGACAGGGGTTCTCCTACGAGCAGTACTTC. This sequence encodes CASSLLGQGFSYEQYF.

This clonotype was recorded many times. The V and J genes are TRBV3-1 and TRBJ2-5; D possibly corresponds to TRBD2 (6 bases). Germline loops: CDR1 LGHDT, CDR2 YNNKEL (reference sequence). This CDR3 region has 13 residues. V was cut by 4 bases and J by 5 bases, with 11 bases left in between. This CDR3 is CASSRNSGETQYF. CDR3 sequence (DNA): TGTGCCAGCAGCCGTAATAGCGGTGAGACCCAGTACTTC.

This clonotype was seen repeatedly, ten times or more. The rearrangement uses TRBV5-1 and TRBJ2-7, with TRBD1 matching over 12 bases. V was clipped by 0 bases and J by 5 bases; unmatched bases: 3. Germline CDR1 and CDR2: SGHRS and YFSETQ. CDR3 length equals 15 residues. The DNA of the CDR3 is TGCGCCAGCAGCTTGGCCGGGACAGGGGGCAACGAGCAGTACTTC. This gives the protein CASSLAGTGGNEQYF. The entire variable domain, with the rest obtained from reference TRBV5-1 and TRBJ2-7, is as follows: KAGVTQTPRYLIKTRGQQVTLSCSPISGHRSVSWYQQTPGQGLQFLFEYFSETQRNKGNFPGRFSGRQFSNSRSEMNVSTLELGDSALYLCASSLAGTGGNEQYFGPGTRLTVT.

Note on this clonotype: This may come from a read error, since a much larger clone is one base off. The V and J genes are TRBV7-2 and TRBJ2-7; D ambiguous. The V end was cut by 1 base, the J end by 5 bases, with 3 bases between. This CDR3 has 11 residues. Per the germline V gene, CDR1 is SGHTA and CDR2 is FQGNSA. CDR3 DNA: TGTGCCAGCAGCTTAGTCAACGAGCAGTACTTC. Protein: CASSLVNEQYF.

This clonotype was seen at least ten times. The chain links TRBV28 to TRBJ1-2, with 7 bases that match TRBD1. The V and J ends lost 6 bases and 2 bases, in that order; junction bases with no gene match: 12. Per the germline V gene, CDR1 is MDHEN and CDR2 is SYDVKM. The CDR3 consists of 16 residues. The CDR3 is CASRGPRQGVNYGYTF. CDR3 bases: TGTGCCAGCAGGGGGCCGAGACAGGGCGTAAACTATGGCTACACCTTC.

The chain links TRBV6-8 to TRBJ2-1; the match to TRBD2 covers 15 bases. The CDR3 consists of 16 residues. Germline CDR1 and CDR2: MNHGY and SAAAGT. V was pared by 5 bases and J by 8 bases, with 7 bases of the junction left unmatched. CDR3 in amino acids: CASSEGTSGRWYEQFF. As DNA, the CDR3 is TGTGCCAGCAGTGAAGGGACTAGCGGGAGGTGGTATGAGCAGTTCTTC.

The chain links TRBV10-3 to TRBJ2-1; no reliable D call. V lost 6 bases, J lost 5 bases, and 14 bases lay in between. The CDR3 is 14 amino acids. Looked up from germline, CDR1 is ENHRY and CDR2 is SYGVKD. CDR3 amino acids: CAIRGPPSDNEQFF. DNA for the CDR3: TGTGCCATCAGAGGGCCGCCCAGCGACAATGAGCAGTTCTTC.

This clonotype was counted at least ten times. This chain links TRBV5-1 with TRBJ2-7; TRBD1 aligns across 9 bases. With V trimmed by 4 bases and J by 2 bases, 7 bases remained unmatched. CDR3 length equals 15 residues. Germline V gene lookup returns CDR1 SGHRS and CDR2 YFSETQ. The CDR3 protein is CASSERDRDTYEQYF. CDR3 DNA sequence: TGCGCCAGCAGCGAACGGGACAGGGATACCTACGAGCAGTACTTC.

There are many counts of this clonotype. The chain employs TRBV7-2 and TRBJ2-6; D is undetermined. This CDR3 has 14 residues. The germline CDR1 and CDR2 sequences are SGHTA and FQGNSA. Trimming stripped 2 bases from V and 2 bases from J, with 4 bases between. CDR3 sequence reads: CASSLLAGANVLTF. CDR3 sequence (DNA): TGTGCCAGCAGCTTATTAGCTGGGGCCAACGTCCTGACTTTC.

This clonotype was observed many times. The V gene is TRBV7-2, the J gene TRBJ2-1; D unclear. The germline V and J ends were trimmed by 3 bases and 5 bases, with 2 bases remaining between them. The CDR3 has 11 amino acids. Germline CDR1 is SGHTA and CDR2 is FQGNSA. CDR3 sequence (DNA): TGTGCCAGCAGCTTTAACAATGAGCAGTTCTTC. Translating it yields CASSFNNEQFF.

A word on this clonotype: A far larger clone is a single base away, which makes a read error likely. The rearrangement links TRBV6-5 to TRBJ2-1, with D perhaps given as TRBD1 or TRBD2 (6 bases each). The germline CDR1 and CDR2 sequences are MNHEY and SVGAGI. There are 13 residues in the CDR3. Trimming cost V 6 bases and J 10 bases, with 16 bases left between them. This CDR3 is CASRRINGGEQFF. In DNA form, the CDR3 reads TGTGCCAGCAGGAGAATTAACGGGGGCGAGCAGTTCTTC.

This clonotype was detected only a few times. The V call is TRBV19, the J call TRBJ1-1; maybe TRBD1 (5 bases). Trimming took off 5 bases at V and 1 base at J, with 17 bases between the two ends. There are 16 residues in the CDR3. CDR1 LNHDA and CDR2 SQIVND come from the germline V gene (reference sequence). The CDR3 region has the DNA TGTGCCAGTAGTCCCCAGGGCAGGCGCAAGAACACTGAAGCTTTCTTT. Translating gives CASSPQGRRKNTEAFF.

This clonotype was detected ten times or more. The chain employs TRBV28 and TRBJ2-1; D call uncertain. The V end lost 3 bases, the J end lost 12 bases, and 15 bases lay between the germline ends. The CDR3 sequence is 13 residues long. Germline V gives CDR1 MDHEN, CDR2 SYDVKM. This chain's CDR3 is CASSFFGESRQFF. The CDR3 nucleotides read TGTGCCAGCAGTTTCTTTGGGGAATCGCGGCAGTTCTTC.

A note on this clonotype: A read error is the likely source, as a far larger clone sits one nucleotide away. V and J are TRBV29-1 and TRBJ2-1, with D perhaps matching TRBD1 (6 bases). In germline, CDR1 is SQVTM, CDR2 ANQGSEA. The CDR3 is 13 amino acids. Trimming pared 6 bases from V and 13 bases from J, leaving 22 bases between. Here the CDR3 DNA reads TGCAGCGTCGCAACCACAGGGTGGGAGACCCAGTTCTTC. This translates into CSVATTGWETQFF.

This clonotype appeared many times. The chain links TRBV7-9 to TRBJ1-1; D unresolved. The CDR3 covers 15 residues. Trimming pared 5 bases from V and 0 bases from J, leaving 13 bases between. The germline CDR1 and CDR2 sequences are SEHNR and FQNEAQ (reference sequence). The CDR3 bases are TGTGCCAGCAGCACCCTCGGAGTTATGAACACTGAAGCTTTCTTT. It codes for CASSTLGVMNTEAFF. Together with reference TRBV7-9 and TRBJ1-1, the CDR3 gives the full variable domain: DTGVSQNPRHKITKRGQNVTFRCDPISEHNRLYWYRQTLGQGPEFLTYFQNEAQLEKSRLLSDRFSAERPKGSFSTLEIQRTEQGDSAMYLCASSTLGVMNTEAFFGQGTRLTVV.

This clonotype was counted ten times or more. The chain recombines TRBV10-3 with TRBJ2-2; tentatively, D is TRBD2 (6 bases). V lost 0 bases to trimming and J lost 5 bases, with 13 bases between them. This CDR3 region has 16 residues. Looked up from germline, CDR1 is ENHRY and CDR2 is SYGVKD. The CDR3 bases are TGTGCCATCAGTGAGTCTTTCCTAGGAGGGACCGGGGAGCTGTTTTTT. Translating it yields CAISESFLGGTGELFF.

Ten or more counts support this clonotype. The DNA for the CDR3 is TGTGCCAGCACCAACTTCCTAGGGCTACGGTCACCCCTCCACTTT. Its translation is CASTNFLGLRSPLHF. The chain employs TRBV28 and TRBJ1-6; D gene uncertain. There are 15 residues in the CDR3. With 7 bases removed from V and 10 bases from J, the gap between germline ends came to 20 bases. Germline loops: CDR1 MDHEN, CDR2 SYDVKM. Filled out from reference TRBV28 and TRBJ1-6, the complete variable domain reads DVKVTQSSRYLVKRTGEKVFLECVQDMDHENMFWYRQDPGLGLRLIYFSYDVKMKEKGDIPEGYSVSREKKERFSLILESASTNQTSMYLCASTNFLGLRSPLHFGNGTRLTVT.

This clonotype was detected ten times or more. V and J are TRBV7-2 and TRBJ2-3, with 10 bases that match TRBD1. The CDR3 spans 15 residues. V gave up 4 bases and J gave up 5 bases; unmatched junction bases: 6. CDR1 SGHTA and CDR2 FQGNSA come from the germline V gene. The CDR3 DNA sequence: TGTGCCAGCAGCTCACCGACAGGGGGCCAAGATACGCAGTATTTT. Its protein is CASSSPTGGQDTQYF.